This T cell receptor beta chain appears in the sequencing data of a study of regulatory T cells in long-lasting Graves disease (dated by TCRdb to the early 2020s). Looking at the study overall: In the newly diagnosed Graves' disease group, patients had been taking antithyroid drugs for less than 3 months. This study used TCR sequencing and RNA sequencing of peripheral blood to compare persistent Graves' disease patients against newly diagnosed Graves' disease patients. The study was registered as a clinical trial and conducted in China. A total of about 33 samples were covered by TCR sequencing, comprising approximately 13 persistent and around 20 newly diagnosed Graves' disease patients. What the authors observed across the whole study: Persistent patients shared more public clonotypes among themselves (2,741) than newly diagnosed patients did (approximately 970). Because the primary lesion, thyroid tissue, could not be accessed, the study looked at peripheral blood alone. As a limitation, the authors acknowledged that the small sample size may reduce accuracy. TRBV28, TRBJ1-2 and TRBJ2-5 were preferentially used in persistent disease, while TRBV20-1 and TRBJ2-1 were favored in newly diagnosed disease. Sequencing and analysis were restricted to the TCR beta chain. Compared with newly diagnosed patients, persistent Graves' disease patients had lower TCR Shannon entropy and fewer highly expanded clones, which suggests clonal expansion.

The time point label corresponds to: newly diagnosed GD, antithyroid drugs for less than 3 months. RNA was extracted from PBMCs in TRIzol for both TCR sequencing and RNA sequencing. Graves' disease was diagnosed according to American Thyroid Association guidelines. Patients were recruited from an endocrinology department in Xi'an, China. Each patient gave approximately 8.8 milliliters of peripheral blood, collected in an EDTA anticoagulant tube. Ficoll Paque Plus density gradient separation was used to isolate PBMCs, and no further T cell sorting was performed. RNA quality was checked with an Agilent 2100 Bioanalyzer and agarose gel, and concentration with a NanoDrop 2000. The germline V gene (reference sequence) specifies SGHNT as CDR1 and YYREEE as CDR2. The CDR3 contains 14 residues, cysteine and phenylalanine counted. Kept here is only the CDR3 DNA, which spans 42 bases and is read in frame from base 1. Deletion took 0 bases off V and 1 base off J, with a span of 5 bases between the germline ends.

This clonotype was seen many times. This receptor's antigen is unknown. Base qualities are not provided; no much larger clone lies one nucleotide away. Library preparation used multiplex PCR. The data were produced on an Illumina HiSeq 4000. CDR3 regions were amplified by Arm-PCR with iRepertoire HTBI primers to construct TCR beta libraries. Before sequencing, the PCR products went through gel purification. In the paper's pipeline: Across samples, fewer than 70 TRBV and 12 to 15 TRBJ segments were identified and used for gene usage analysis of CDR3 amino acid clonotypes. Filtered high-quality paired reads were merged into contigs using COPE and FqMerger. BLAST was used to align contigs to the IMGT TRBV, TRBD and TRBJ reference genes, and CDR3 was defined following IMGT. Any clonotype with a frequency above 0.1% was counted as a highly expanded clone. Repertoire diversity was measured by Shannon entropy, and V-J evenness by the Gini coefficient. A clonotype was considered public if more than one individual shared it. TCRdb passed the public sequencing reads through fastp at Q25 and MiXCR, retaining productive beta sequences. Identical CDR3 proteins give one entry, which carries the most common genes and DNA. These V and J calls rely on TCRdb rather than the paper's analysis. The sample includes hundreds of thousands of distinct CDR3 sequences, with about 16% observed a single time. Of the sample, over 20% falls within the top ten clones.

The TCR originated in a female donor with Graves disease. This sequence uses TRBV5-4 and TRBJ1-5; the D gene cannot be named for sure. The sequences come from peripheral blood mononuclear cells (PBMCs), collected at new diagnosis, from a patient treated with antithyroid drugs. The sequence in DNA is TGTGCCAGCAGCTTGGAGCCAAGCAATCAGCCCCAGCATTTT. It is translated as CASSLEPSNQPQHF. Joined to the reference TRBV5-4 and TRBJ1-5 proteins, this CDR3 gives the full variable domain: ETGVTQSPTHLIKTRGQQVTLRCSSQSGHNTVSWYQQALGQGPQFIFQYYREEENGRGNFPPRFSGLQFPNYSSELNVNALELDDSALYLCASSLEPSNQPQHFGDGTRLSIL.